This TCR beta chain originates from a study of T cell clones after liver transplantation (dated by TCRdb to 2018 to 2020). As for the study more broadly: ITN030ST, the source of the samples, was a randomized trial that attempted immunosuppression withdrawal within 2 years of liver transplantation. Donor-reactive T cell clones were identified using TCRbeta sequencing after a pre-transplant mixed lymphocyte reaction and were then followed in post-transplant blood. A cohort of 8 liver transplant recipients was studied, of whom 3 were classified as tolerant and 5 as non-tolerant. To count as tolerant, a recipient had to stay completely off immunosuppression for at least one year without liver enzymes climbing beyond twice the upper limit of normal. No induction therapy was given to the subjects, and standard immunosuppression was administered until randomization at 12-24 months post-transplant. As an antigen-independent comparator for the donor-reactive sequences, third party-reactive TCRbeta sequences from pre-transplant MLRs were identified as well. Three of the eight recipients were HCV-positive; the others were transplanted for non-autoimmune, non-viral indications. Blood samples were collected pre-transplant, pre-randomization before withdrawal, and post-randomization after either complete withdrawal or failed withdrawal.

High-throughput TCRbeta CDR3 sequencing of frozen genomic DNA was performed by immunoSEQ, with PCR amplification, mapping, bias correction and internal controls included. Regarding the original processing steps: Productive rearrangements were kept, and unique TCRbeta sequences were defined by CDR3 nucleotide sequence plus V and J gene. For classification of a sequence as donor-reactive, at least 5-fold expansion in CFSE-low cells relative to unstimulated pre-transplant cells and a frequency of at least 0.01% were required. Minimum frequency thresholds were set for each subject on the basis of the unstimulated sample with the lowest template count, so that a detection power of at least 90% was ensured. Jensen-Shannon divergence between the top 1000 TCRbeta sequences post- versus pre-transplant served as the measure of repertoire turnover. Two-sided Fisher's exact tests were used to test for changes in the detection of donor-reactive sequences. This is the immuneACCESS table as TCRdb keeps it, with only in-frame sequences that have V and J called. A part of the clones is gone; compared with another copy, unresolved V genes explain less than half, and the rest is unexplained. That table is the source of V, J and clone size, and D and trimming were worked out from the DNA. The sample includes just over 80,000 clones, with roughly 85% observed a single time. Of the sample, 0.47% falls within the top ten clones.

Thawed unstimulated PBMCs were stained for CD3, CD4 and CD8 and FACS-sorted into CD3+CD4+ and CD3+CD8+ populations. Randomization to immunosuppression withdrawal applied to every one of the 8 studied subjects. The Qiagen DNeasy Blood and Tissue Kit was used for isolation of genomic DNA. This clone was picked up a small number of times. Its antigen target is currently unknown. Within one base of it there is no much larger clone, and no base qualities were kept. Study-level results and caveats: Without allograft tissue specimens, donor-reactive T cells may have migrated into the graft rather than being deleted. Because of small, heterogeneous patient numbers and non-standardized post-transplant time points, the conclusions were only preliminary. Donor-reactive sequences decreased more than third party-reactive sequences, which suggests partial antigen-specific deletion that was not related to withdrawal success. Low numbers of available donor cells limited the measurable donor-reactive repertoire in a couple of subjects. After accounting for repertoire turnover, donor-reactive detection was significantly reduced in 7 of 8 subjects for CD4 and 8 of 8 for CD8. In most of the 8 subjects, regardless of tolerance or HCV status, circulating donor-reactive CD4 TCRbeta sequences dropped significantly post-transplant.

CDR1 and CDR2 are drawn from the germline V gene: KGHSH, LQKENI. The CDR3 numbers 15 residues from cysteine through phenylalanine. Only the CDR3 DNA stays, 45 bases, in frame from base 1. Cut back by 5 bases and 4 bases, the V and J ends lie 17 bases apart. This clonotype originated in a human patient who received a liver transplant. Following a transplant, some T lymphocytes may have been derived from the graft donor. Material: CD4+ T cells from blood, obtained just over 45 months after liver transplant. The sequence joins TRBV18 to TRBJ1-2, and the D gene may be TRBD1, 6 bases matching. The CDR3 reads CASSTDQTGIYGYTF. The DNA sequence follows: TGTGCCAGCTCAACGGATCAGACAGGAATCTATGGCTACACCTTC.